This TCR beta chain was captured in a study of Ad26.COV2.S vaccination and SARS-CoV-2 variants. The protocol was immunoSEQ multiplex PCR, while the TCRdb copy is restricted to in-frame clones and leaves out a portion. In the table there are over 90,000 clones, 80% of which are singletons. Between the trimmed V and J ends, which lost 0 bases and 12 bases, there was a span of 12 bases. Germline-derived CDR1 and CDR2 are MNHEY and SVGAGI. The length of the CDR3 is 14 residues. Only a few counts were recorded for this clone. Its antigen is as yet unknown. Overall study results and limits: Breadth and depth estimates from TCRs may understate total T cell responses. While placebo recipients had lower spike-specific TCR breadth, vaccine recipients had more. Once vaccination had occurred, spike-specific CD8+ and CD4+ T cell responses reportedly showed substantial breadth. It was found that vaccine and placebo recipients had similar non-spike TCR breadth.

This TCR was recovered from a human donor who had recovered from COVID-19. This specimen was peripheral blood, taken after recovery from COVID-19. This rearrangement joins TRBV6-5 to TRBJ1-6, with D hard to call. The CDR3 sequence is CASSYSSPEGPLHF. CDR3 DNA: TGTGCCAGCAGTTACTCGTCTCCGGAGGGACCCCTCCACTTT.